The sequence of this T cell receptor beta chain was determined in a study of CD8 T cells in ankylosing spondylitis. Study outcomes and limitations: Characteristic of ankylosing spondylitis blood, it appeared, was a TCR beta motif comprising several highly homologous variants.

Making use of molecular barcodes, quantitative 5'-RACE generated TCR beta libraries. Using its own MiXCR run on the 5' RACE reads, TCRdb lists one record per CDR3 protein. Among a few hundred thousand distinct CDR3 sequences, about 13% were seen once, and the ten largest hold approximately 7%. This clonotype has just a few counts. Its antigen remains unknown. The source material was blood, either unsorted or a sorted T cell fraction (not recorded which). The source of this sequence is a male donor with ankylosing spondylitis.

DNA of the CDR3: TGCAGTGCTAGAGACCTAGCGGGAGGGTGGGCAGATACGCAGTATTTT. Its translation: CSARDLAGGWADTQYF. The genes are TRBV20-1 and TRBJ2-3, with 12 bases lining up with TRBD2. CDR3 length: 16 residues. The V and J ends lost 0 bases and 4 bases, in that order; junction bases with no gene match: 5. CDR1 is DFQATT, CDR2 SNEGSKA, per germline (reference sequence).